These T cell receptor beta chains were read from a single sample in a study of blood T cells in healthy people across ages. TCRdb called the 5' RACE reads again in MiXCR, with one record for every CDR3 protein. In the table there are roughly 800,000 distinct CDR3 sequences, 55% to 70% of which are singletons. The sequenced sample was blood. These receptors all come from a man younger than 45 in good health. Each CDR3 is given with its conserved first and last residue. The D gene is left open where the match is weak. Clone size is shown for a subset of rows, as once, few, many or a class of expanded clone.

>-|TRBV6-1|TRBJ2-3|-
CASTTPDLLIVHTDTQYF
TGTGCCAGCACGACCCCGGACCTATTGATAGTCCACACAGATACGCAGTATTTT
>-|TRBV7-2|TRBJ2-3|-
CASSLGTSATQYF
TGTGCCAGCAGCTTAGGTACGTCAGCTACGCAGTATTTT
>-|TRBV27|TRBJ2-3|-
CASSLENPRADTQYF
TGTGCCAGCAGTCTAGAAAACCCCAGGGCAGATACGCAGTATTTT
>few|TRBV25-1|TRBJ2-4|-
CASSLPSQPNRAKNIQYF
TGTGCCAGCAGCCTCCCGTCGCAGCCGAATCGAGCCAAAAACATTCAGTACTTC
>-|TRBV5-1|TRBJ2-3|-
CASSIVGTSLTDTQYF
TGCGCCAGCAGTATAGTTGGGACATCTCTCACAGATACGCAGTATTTT
>many|TRBV2|TRBJ1-2|-
CASRGNTNYGYTF
TGTGCCAGCAGGGGGAATACAAATTATGGCTACACCTTC
>few|TRBV28|TRBJ2-4|-
CASSLPGDVNIQYF
TGTGCCAGCAGTTTACCAGGGGATGTAAACATTCAGTACTTC
>few|TRBV7-2|TRBJ2-1|-
CASSLGIVSVQEQFF
TGTGCCAGCAGCTTAGGTATCGTATCGGTGCAGGAGCAGTTCTTC
>-|TRBV12-3/TRBV12-4|TRBJ2-1|TRBD2
CASSFFGGEGSEQFF
TGTGCCAGCAGTTTCTTCGGTGGGGAGGGTTCTGAGCAGTTCTTC
>-|TRBV20-1|TRBJ2-3|-
CSALGRASSTDTQYF
TGCAGTGCTTTGGGTAGGGCCTCTAGCACAGATACGCAGTATTTT
>-|TRBV20-1|TRBJ1-1|TRBD1
CSARAVRQGMFPEAFF
TGCAGTGCTAGAGCCGTCCGACAGGGAATGTTCCCTGAAGCTTTCTTT
>few|TRBV29-1|TRBJ2-5|TRBD2
CSVEAGGAETQYF
TGCAGCGTTGAAGCCGGGGGGGCAGAGACCCAGTACTTC
>-|TRBV14|TRBJ1-2|-
CASSQNADSGRNYGYTF
TGTGCCAGCAGCCAAAACGCAGACAGCGGACGTAACTATGGCTACACCTTC
>-|TRBV7-9|TRBJ1-5|-
CASSLAQGAGGYQPQHF
TGTGCCAGCAGCTTAGCTCAGGGCGCAGGAGGATATCAGCCCCAGCATTTT
>-|TRBV12-5|TRBJ2-7|TRBD2
CASGLVTRDYIYEQYF
TGTGCTAGTGGTTTGGTAACGCGGGACTACATCTACGAGCAGTACTTC
>-|TRBV5-5|TRBJ2-7|TRBD1
CASSLGQGVESYEQYF
TGTGCCAGCAGCTTGGGCCAGGGGGTTGAATCCTACGAGCAGTACTTC
>-|TRBV7-2|TRBJ2-7|-
CTSSRDHSYEQYF
TGTACCAGCAGCCGGGACCACTCCTACGAGCAGTACTTC